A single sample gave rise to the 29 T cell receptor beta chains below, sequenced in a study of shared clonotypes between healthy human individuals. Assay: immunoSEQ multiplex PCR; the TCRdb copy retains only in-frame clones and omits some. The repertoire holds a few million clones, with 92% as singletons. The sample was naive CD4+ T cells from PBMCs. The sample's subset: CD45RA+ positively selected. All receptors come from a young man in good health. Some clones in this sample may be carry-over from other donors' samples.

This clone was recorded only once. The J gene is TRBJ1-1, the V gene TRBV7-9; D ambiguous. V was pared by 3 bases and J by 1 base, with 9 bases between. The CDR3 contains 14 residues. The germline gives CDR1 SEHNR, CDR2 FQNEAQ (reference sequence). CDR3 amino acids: CASSLELRNTEAFF. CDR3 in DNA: TGTGCCAGCAGCTTGGAATTAAGGAACACTGAAGCTTTCTTT. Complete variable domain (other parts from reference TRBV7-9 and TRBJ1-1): DTGVSQNPRHKITKRGQNVTFRCDPISEHNRLYWYRQTLGQGPEFLTYFQNEAQLEKSRLLSDRFSAERPKGSFSTLEIQRTEQGDSAMYLCASSLELRNTEAFFGQGTRLTVV.

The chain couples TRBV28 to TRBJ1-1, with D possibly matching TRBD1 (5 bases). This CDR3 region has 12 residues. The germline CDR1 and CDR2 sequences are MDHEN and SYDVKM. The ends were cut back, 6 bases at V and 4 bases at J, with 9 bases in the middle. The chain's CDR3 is CASSRVATEAFF. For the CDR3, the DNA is TGTGCCAGCAGCAGGGTCGCCACTGAAGCTTTCTTT.

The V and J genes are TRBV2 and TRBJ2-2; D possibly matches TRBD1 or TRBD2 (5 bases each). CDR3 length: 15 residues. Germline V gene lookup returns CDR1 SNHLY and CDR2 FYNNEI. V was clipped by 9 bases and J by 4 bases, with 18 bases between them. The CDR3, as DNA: TGTGCCAGTGGGGGTTGGGGGTTTGGCACCGGGGAGCTGTTTTTT. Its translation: CASGGWGFGTGELFF.

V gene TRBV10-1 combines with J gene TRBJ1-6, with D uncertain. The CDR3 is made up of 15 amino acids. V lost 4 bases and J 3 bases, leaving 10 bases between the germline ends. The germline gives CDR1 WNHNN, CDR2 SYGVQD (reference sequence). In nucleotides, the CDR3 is TGCGCCAGCAGTGGTGGAGGCAGCTATAATTCACCCCTCCACTTT. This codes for CASSGGGSYNSPLHF.

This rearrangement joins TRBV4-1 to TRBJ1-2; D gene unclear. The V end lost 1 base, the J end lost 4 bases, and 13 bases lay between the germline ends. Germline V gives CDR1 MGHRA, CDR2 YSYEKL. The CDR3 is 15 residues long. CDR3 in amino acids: CASSQGPQGPYGYTF. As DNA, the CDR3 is TGCGCCAGCAGCCAAGGGCCCCAAGGGCCCTATGGCTACACCTTC.

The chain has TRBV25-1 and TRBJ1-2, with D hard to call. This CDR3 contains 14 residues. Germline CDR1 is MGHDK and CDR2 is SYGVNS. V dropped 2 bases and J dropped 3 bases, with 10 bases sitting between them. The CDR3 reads CASSETGFDYGYTF. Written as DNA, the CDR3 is TGTGCCAGCAGTGAAACTGGTTTCGACTATGGCTACACCTTC.

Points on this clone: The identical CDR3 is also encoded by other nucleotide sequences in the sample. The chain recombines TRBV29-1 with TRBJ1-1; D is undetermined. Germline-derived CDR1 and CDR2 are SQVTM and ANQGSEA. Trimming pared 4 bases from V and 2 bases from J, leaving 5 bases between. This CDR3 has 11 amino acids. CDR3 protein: CSVVANTEAFF. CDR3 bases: TGCAGCGTTGTGGCAAACACTGAAGCTTTCTTT.

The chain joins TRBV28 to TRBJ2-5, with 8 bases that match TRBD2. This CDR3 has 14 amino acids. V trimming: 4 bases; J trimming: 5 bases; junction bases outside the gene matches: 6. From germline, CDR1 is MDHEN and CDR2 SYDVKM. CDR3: CASSSRAGGETQYF. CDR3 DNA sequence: TGTGCCAGCAGTTCGCGTGCGGGGGGTGAGACCCAGTACTTC.

The chain's CDR3 is CASSQDPGLINQPQHF. The CDR3 nucleotides are TGCGCCAGCAGCCAAGATCCGGGACTGATTAATCAGCCCCAGCATTTT. The chain has TRBV4-1 and TRBJ1-5; D might be TRBD1 (5 bases). This CDR3 has 16 residues. The V end lost 0 bases, the J end lost 4 bases, and 13 bases lay between the germline ends. Per the germline V gene, CDR1 is MGHRA and CDR2 is YSYEKL.

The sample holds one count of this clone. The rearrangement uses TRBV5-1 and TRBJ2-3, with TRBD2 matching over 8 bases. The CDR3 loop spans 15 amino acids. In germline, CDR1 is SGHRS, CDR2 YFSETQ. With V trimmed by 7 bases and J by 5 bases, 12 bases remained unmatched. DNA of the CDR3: TGCGCCAGCGGACCACCGGGACTAGAGGGAGATACGCAGTATTTT. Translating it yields CASGPPGLEGDTQYF.

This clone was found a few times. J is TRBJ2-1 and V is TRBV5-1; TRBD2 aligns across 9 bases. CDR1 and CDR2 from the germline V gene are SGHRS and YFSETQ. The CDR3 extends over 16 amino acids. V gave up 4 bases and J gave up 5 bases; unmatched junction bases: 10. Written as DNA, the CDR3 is TGCGCCAGCAGCCCGCTTTGGGCGGGAGGGCACAATGAGCAGTTCTTC. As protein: CASSPLWAGGHNEQFF.

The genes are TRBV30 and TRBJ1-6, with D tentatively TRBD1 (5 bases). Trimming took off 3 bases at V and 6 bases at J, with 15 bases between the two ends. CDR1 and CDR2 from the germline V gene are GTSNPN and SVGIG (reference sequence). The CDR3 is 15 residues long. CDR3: CAWSIPGLGNSPLHF. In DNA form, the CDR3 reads TGTGCCTGGAGCATCCCGGGACTGGGTAATTCACCCCTCCACTTT. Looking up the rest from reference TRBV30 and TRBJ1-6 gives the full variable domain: SQTIHQWPATLVQPVGSPLSLECTVEGTSNPNLYWYRQAAGRGLQLLFYSVGIGQISSEVPQNLSASRPQDRQFILSSKKLLLSDSGFYLCAWSIPGLGNSPLHFGNGTRLTVT.

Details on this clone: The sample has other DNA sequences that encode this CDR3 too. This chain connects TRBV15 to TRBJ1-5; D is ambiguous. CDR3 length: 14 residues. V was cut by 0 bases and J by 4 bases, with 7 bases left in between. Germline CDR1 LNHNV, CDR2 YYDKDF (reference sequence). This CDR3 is CATSRDRGNQPQHF. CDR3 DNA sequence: TGTGCCACCAGCAGAGATAGAGGTAATCAGCCCCAGCATTTT.

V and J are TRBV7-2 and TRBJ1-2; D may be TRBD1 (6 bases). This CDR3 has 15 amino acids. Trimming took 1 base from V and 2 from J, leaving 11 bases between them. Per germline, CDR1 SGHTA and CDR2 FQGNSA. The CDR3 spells CASSLGGPGNYGYTF. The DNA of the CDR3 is TGTGCCAGCAGCTTAGGGGGGCCGGGAAACTATGGCTACACCTTC.

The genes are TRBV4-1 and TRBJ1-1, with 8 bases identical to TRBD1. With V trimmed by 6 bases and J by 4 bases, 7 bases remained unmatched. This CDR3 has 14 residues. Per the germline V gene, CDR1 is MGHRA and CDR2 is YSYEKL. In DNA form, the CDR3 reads TGCGCCAGCAGGTTGACAGGGGTTTCCACTGAAGCTTTCTTT. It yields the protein CASRLTGVSTEAFF.

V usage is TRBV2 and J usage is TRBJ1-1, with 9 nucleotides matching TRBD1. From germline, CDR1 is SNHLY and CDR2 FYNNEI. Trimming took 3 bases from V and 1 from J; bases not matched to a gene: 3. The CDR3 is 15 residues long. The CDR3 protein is CASSERDRANTEAFF. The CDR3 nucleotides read TGTGCCAGCAGTGAGCGGGACAGGGCGAACACTGAAGCTTTCTTT.

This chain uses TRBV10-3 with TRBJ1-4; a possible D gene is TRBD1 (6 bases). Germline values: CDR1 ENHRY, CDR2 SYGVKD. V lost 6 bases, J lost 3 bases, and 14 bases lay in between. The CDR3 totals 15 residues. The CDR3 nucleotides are TGTGCCATCAGCGTAGGGGGTGCGGCTAATGAAAAACTGTTTTTT. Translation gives CAISVGGAANEKLFF.

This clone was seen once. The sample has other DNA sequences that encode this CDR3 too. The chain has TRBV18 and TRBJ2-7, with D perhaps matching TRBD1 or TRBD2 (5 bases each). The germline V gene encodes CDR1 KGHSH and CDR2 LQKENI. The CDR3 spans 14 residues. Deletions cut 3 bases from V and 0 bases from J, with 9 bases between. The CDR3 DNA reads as TGTGCCAGCTCACCGGGGGTGAGCTCCTACGAGCAGTACTTC. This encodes CASSPGVSSYEQYF.

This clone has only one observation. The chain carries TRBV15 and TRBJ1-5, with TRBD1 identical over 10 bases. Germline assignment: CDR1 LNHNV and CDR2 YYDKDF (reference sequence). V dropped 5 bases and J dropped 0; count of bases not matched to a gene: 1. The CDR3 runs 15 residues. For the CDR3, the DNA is TGTGCCACCAGCGGGGACAGGGGTAGCAATCAGCCCCAGCATTTT. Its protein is CATSGDRGSNQPQHF.

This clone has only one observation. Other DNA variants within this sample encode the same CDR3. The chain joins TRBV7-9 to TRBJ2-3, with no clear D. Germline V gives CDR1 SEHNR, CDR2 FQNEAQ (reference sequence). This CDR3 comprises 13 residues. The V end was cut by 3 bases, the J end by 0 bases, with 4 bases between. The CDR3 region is CASSLGSTDTQYF. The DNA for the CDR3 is TGTGCCAGCAGCTTGGGGAGCACAGATACGCAGTATTTT.

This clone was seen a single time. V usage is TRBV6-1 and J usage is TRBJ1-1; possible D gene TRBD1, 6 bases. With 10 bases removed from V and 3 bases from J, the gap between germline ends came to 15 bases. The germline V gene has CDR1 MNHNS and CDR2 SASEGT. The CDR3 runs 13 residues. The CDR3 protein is CATKRGGYTEAFF. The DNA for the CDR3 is TGTGCCACCAAGAGAGGGGGGTACACTGAAGCTTTCTTT.

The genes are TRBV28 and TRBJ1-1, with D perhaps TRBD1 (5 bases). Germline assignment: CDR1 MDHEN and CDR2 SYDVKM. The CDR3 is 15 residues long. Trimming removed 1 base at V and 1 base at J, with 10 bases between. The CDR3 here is CASSLLGLRNTEAFF. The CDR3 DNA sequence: TGTGCCAGCAGTTTATTGGGGCTAAGGAACACTGAAGCTTTCTTT.

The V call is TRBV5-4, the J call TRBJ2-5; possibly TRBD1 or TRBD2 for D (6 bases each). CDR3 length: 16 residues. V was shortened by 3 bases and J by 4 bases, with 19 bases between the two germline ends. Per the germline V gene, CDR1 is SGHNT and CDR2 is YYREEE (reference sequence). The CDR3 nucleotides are TGTGCCAGCAGCTCTGAGAATATCGGGGGCATAGAGACCCAGTACTTC. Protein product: CASSSENIGGIETQYF.

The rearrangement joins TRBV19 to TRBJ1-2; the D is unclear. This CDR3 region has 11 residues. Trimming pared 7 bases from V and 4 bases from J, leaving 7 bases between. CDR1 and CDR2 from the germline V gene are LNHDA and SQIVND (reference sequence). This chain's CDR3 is CASMTPYGYTF. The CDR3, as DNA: TGTGCCAGTATGACTCCCTATGGCTACACCTTC.

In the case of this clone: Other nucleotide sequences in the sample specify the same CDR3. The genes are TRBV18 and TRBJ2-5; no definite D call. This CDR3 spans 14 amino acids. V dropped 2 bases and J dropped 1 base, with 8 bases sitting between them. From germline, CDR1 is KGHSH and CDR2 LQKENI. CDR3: CASSPGRIQETQYF. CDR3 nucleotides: TGTGCCAGCTCACCAGGACGGATCCAAGAGACCCAGTACTTC.

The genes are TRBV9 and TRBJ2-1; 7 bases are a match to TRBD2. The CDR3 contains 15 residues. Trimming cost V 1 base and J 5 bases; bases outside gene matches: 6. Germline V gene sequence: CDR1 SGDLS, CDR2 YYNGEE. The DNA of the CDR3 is TGTGCCAGCAGCGTATTCAGCGGGGAGCACAATGAGCAGTTCTTC. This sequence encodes CASSVFSGEHNEQFF.

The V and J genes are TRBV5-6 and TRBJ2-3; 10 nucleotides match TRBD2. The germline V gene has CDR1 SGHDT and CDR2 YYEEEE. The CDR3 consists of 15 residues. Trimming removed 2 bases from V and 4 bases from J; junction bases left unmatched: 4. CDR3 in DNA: TGTGCCAGCAGCTTTAACCTAGCGGGAGCAGATACGCAGTATTTT. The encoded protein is CASSFNLAGADTQYF.

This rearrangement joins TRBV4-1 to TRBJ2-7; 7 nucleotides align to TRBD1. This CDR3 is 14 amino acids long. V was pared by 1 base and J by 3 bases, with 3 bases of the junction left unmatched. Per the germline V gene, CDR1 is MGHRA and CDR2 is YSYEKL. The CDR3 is CASSQADRNYEQYF. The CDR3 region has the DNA TGCGCCAGCAGCCAAGCGGACAGGAACTACGAGCAGTACTTC.

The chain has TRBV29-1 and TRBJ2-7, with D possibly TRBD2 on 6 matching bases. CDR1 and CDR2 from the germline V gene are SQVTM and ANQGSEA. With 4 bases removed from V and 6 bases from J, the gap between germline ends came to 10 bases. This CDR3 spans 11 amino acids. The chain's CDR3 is CSVGRGVEQYF. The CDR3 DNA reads TGCAGCGTTGGGCGGGGAGTCGAGCAGTACTTC.